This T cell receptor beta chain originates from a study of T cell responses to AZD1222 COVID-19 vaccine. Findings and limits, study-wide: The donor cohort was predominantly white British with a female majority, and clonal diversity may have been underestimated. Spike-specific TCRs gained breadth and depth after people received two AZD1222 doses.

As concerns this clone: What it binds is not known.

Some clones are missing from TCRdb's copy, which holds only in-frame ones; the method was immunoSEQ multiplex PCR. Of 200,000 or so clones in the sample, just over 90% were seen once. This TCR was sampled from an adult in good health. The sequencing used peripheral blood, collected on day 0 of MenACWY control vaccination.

The CDR3 nucleotides read TGTGCCAGCAGCTTAACCCCGGGACAGAACACTGAAGCTTTCTTT. It is translated as CASSLTPGQNTEAFF. This chain joins TRBV11-2 and TRBJ1-1; maybe TRBD1 (6 bases). V dropped 2 bases and J dropped 1 base, with 11 bases sitting between them. The CDR3 covers 15 residues. The germline gives CDR1 SGHAT, CDR2 FQNNGV.